This T cell receptor beta chain stems from a study of cytomegalovirus exposure and HLA in healthy donors. Study results and caveats: According to a subsequent analysis, TCR clusters identified in the first cohort showed a tendency to co-occur across the 100 to 150 validation repertoires.

Method: immunoSEQ multiplex PCR; TCRdb's copy keeps in-frame clones and lacks some. The sample shows some 64,000 clones, 90% to 97% of them seen only once. In germline, CDR1 is MNHEY, CDR2 SVGAGI. With V trimmed by 4 bases and J by 4 bases, 5 bases remained unmatched. The CDR3 covers 15 residues. For this clone: Its antigen is not identified.

Sequences were obtained from PBMCs. This receptor was obtained from a woman younger than 30 in good health and CMV-seronegative. The gene calls are TRBV6-5 and TRBJ2-7, with TRBD1 identical over 12 bases. The CDR3 region is CASSSGTGGRYEQYF. In nucleotides, the CDR3 is TGTGCCAGCAGTTCGGGGACAGGGGGCCGGTACGAGCAGTACTTC.